One sample yielded the 31 T cell receptor beta chains listed below, sequenced in a study of cytomegalovirus exposure and HLA in healthy donors. This PCR relied on a set of 60 Vbeta primers and 13 Jbeta primers. Some clones are missing from TCRdb's copy, which holds only in-frame ones; the method was immunoSEQ multiplex PCR. The sample records about 260,000 clones, 84% being singletons. Sequenced sample: PBMCs. The receptor set was obtained from a woman in her thirties or forties in good health and CMV-seropositive.

V gene TRBV5-1 combines with J gene TRBJ2-2, with D possibly TRBD2 on 5 matching bases. There are 13 residues in the CDR3. The V gene's germline CDR1 is SGHRS and CDR2 YFSETQ. Trimming removed 7 bases from V and 7 bases from J, with 14 bases in between. CDR3: CASGRVGGGELFF. CDR3 bases: TGCGCCAGCGGAAGGGTCGGAGGCGGGGAGCTGTTTTTT.

The gene calls are TRBV11-2 and TRBJ2-2; D is uncertain. Germline assignment: CDR1 SGHAT and CDR2 FQNNGV. The CDR3 covers 15 residues. Deletions cut 4 bases from V and 5 bases from J, with 14 bases between. CDR3 sequence: CASSSIDYFTGELFF. For the CDR3, the DNA is TGTGCCAGCAGCTCGATAGATTACTTTACCGGGGAGCTGTTTTTT.

The genes are TRBV6-1 and TRBJ1-3; 7 nucleotides align to TRBD1. This CDR3 has 11 amino acids. From germline, CDR1 is MNHNS and CDR2 SASEGT. Trimming at V came to 2 bases and at J to 14 bases, leaving 3 bases not matched to a gene. This CDR3 is CASSEITGVYF. As DNA, the CDR3 is TGTGCCAGCAGTGAAATAACAGGGGTATATTTT.

This chain connects TRBV7-2 to TRBJ2-1, with 8 bases fitting TRBD1. This CDR3 comprises 14 residues. J lost 4 bases, V lost 7 bases, and 6 bases had no gene match. The germline gives CDR1 SGHTA, CDR2 FQGNSA. CDR3 nucleotides: TGTGCCAGCACCCAAGGGACAGGTTACAATGAGCAGTTCTTC. This encodes CASTQGTGYNEQFF.

This chain links TRBV29-1 with TRBJ2-2; D is perhaps TRBD2 (6 bases). The CDR3 has 14 residues. V dropped 7 bases and J dropped 1 base, with 13 bases sitting between them. Germline CDR1 is SQVTM and CDR2 is ANQGSEA. The CDR3 loop is CSAALGGNTGELFF. Here the CDR3 DNA reads TGCAGCGCCGCCTTGGGGGGGAACACCGGGGAGCTGTTTTTT.

J is TRBJ2-1 and V is TRBV4-2, with D hard to call. This CDR3 has 15 amino acids. The V end lost 1 base, the J end lost 5 bases, and 12 bases lay between the germline ends. The germline CDR1 and CDR2 sequences are LGHNA and YNFKEQ. The CDR3 reads CASSQGTDNNNEQFF. The CDR3 DNA reads TGTGCCAGCAGCCAAGGTACCGACAACAACAATGAGCAGTTCTTC.

This rearrangement joins TRBV15 to TRBJ2-7; no firm D call. Germline V gene data show CDR1 as LNHNV and CDR2 as YYDKDF (reference sequence). This CDR3 region has 17 residues. V was clipped by 0 bases and J by 5 bases, with 20 bases between them. The chain's CDR3 is CATSRDLWSPPLDEQYF. CDR3 nucleotide sequence: TGTGCCACCAGCAGAGATCTATGGTCCCCACCTTTGGACGAGCAGTACTTC.

V is TRBV19 and J is TRBJ1-5, with 10 bases identical to TRBD1. CDR1 and CDR2 (germline): LNHDA, SQIVND (reference sequence). The CDR3 is 17 residues long. V trimming: 8 bases; J trimming: 2 bases; junction bases outside the gene matches: 12. The CDR3 DNA follows: TGTGCCAGTGTGGACGGACAGGGGGTAACAGGCAATCAGCCCCAGCATTTT. Translation gives CASVDGQGVTGNQPQHF.

This rearrangement joins TRBV28 to TRBJ2-7, with D possibly matching TRBD2 (5 bases). Trimming left V 6 bases short and J 3 bases short, with 18 bases between. The CDR3 is made up of 15 amino acids. Germline V gene sequence: CDR1 MDHEN, CDR2 SYDVKM. CDR3 DNA: TGTGCCAGCAGATCGACGGGAAAGGCAGACTACGAGCAGTACTTC. This encodes CASRSTGKADYEQYF.

The genes are TRBV2 and TRBJ2-7; 11 bases agree with TRBD1. V trimming: 6 bases; J trimming: 2 bases; junction bases outside the gene matches: 0. This CDR3 region has 13 residues. CDR1 and CDR2 (germline): SNHLY, FYNNEI. CDR3 region: CASRGQGAYEQYF. CDR3 coding DNA: TGTGCCAGCAGGGGACAGGGGGCCTACGAGCAGTACTTC. Based on the CDR3 plus reference TRBV2 and TRBJ2-7, the full variable domain is EPEVTQTPSHQVTQMGQEVILRCVPISNHLYFYWYRQILGQKVEFLVSFYNNEISEKSEIFDDQFSVERPDGSNFTLKIRSTKLEDSAMYFCASRGQGAYEQYFGPGTRLTVT.

The J gene is TRBJ1-1, the V gene TRBV28, with TRBD1 as a possible D gene (5 bases). CDR3 length: 16 residues. The germline V gene has CDR1 MDHEN and CDR2 SYDVKM. The V and J ends lost 3 bases and 0 bases respectively, with 14 bases between them. CDR3 residues: CASSLPGGKLNTEAFF. CDR3 DNA: TGTGCCAGCAGTTTGCCTGGGGGGAAGCTGAACACTGAAGCTTTCTTT. Full variable domain (rest looked up from reference TRBV28 and TRBJ1-1): DVKVTQSSRYLVKRTGEKVFLECVQDMDHENMFWYRQDPGLGLRLIYFSYDVKMKEKGDIPEGYSVSREKKERFSLILESASTNQTSMYLCASSLPGGKLNTEAFFGQGTRLTVV.

The chain employs TRBV19 and TRBJ2-2; 15 bases align to TRBD2. CDR1 and CDR2 (germline): LNHDA, SQIVND (reference sequence). The CDR3 has 18 amino acids. V shed 7 bases, J shed 4 bases, and the junction held 10 bases outside the gene matches. The DNA of the CDR3 is TGTGCCAGTACCTGGGGACTAGCGGGAGGACAAGCCACCGGGGAGCTGTTTTTT. It is translated as CASTWGLAGGQATGELFF.

The genes are TRBV2 and TRBJ2-7; TRBD2 agrees at 7 bases. Germline V CDR1 and CDR2: SNHLY, FYNNEI. CDR3 length: 14 amino acids. The V segment lost 8 bases and the J segment 1 base; nucleotides outside the gene matches: 8. This chain's CDR3 is CASLDSGLSYEQYF. The CDR3 DNA reads as TGTGCCAGCCTTGATAGCGGGCTGTCCTACGAGCAGTACTTC. The variable domain in full, completed from reference TRBV2 and TRBJ2-7, reads EPEVTQTPSHQVTQMGQEVILRCVPISNHLYFYWYRQILGQKVEFLVSFYNNEISEKSEIFDDQFSVERPDGSNFTLKIRSTKLEDSAMYFCASLDSGLSYEQYFGPGTRLTVT.

This clone was counted only a few times. The chain employs TRBV28 and TRBJ1-2; 11 bases map to TRBD1. The V gene end was trimmed by 10 bases and the J gene end by 4 bases; junction bases not matched to a gene: 14. Germline assignment: CDR1 MDHEN and CDR2 SYDVKM. This CDR3 has 16 residues. DNA for the CDR3: TGTGCCACCCTCTCTGGGACAGGGGGGCCCATCTATGGCTACACCTTC. Translated: CATLSGTGGPIYGYTF.

In its sample, this clone was seen a few times. The V and J genes are TRBV25-1 and TRBJ2-1; D may be TRBD1 (5 bases). The V gene's germline CDR1 is MGHDK and CDR2 SYGVNS. This CDR3 spans 15 amino acids. Trimming cost V 1 base and J 8 bases, with 15 bases left between them. The CDR3 DNA is TGTGCCAGCAGTGAATGGAAGGGGATGAAGGATGAGCAGTTCTTC. Encoded protein: CASSEWKGMKDEQFF.

The V call is TRBV28, the J call TRBJ2-5; TRBD2 matches at 9 bases. Trimming removed 6 bases from V and 4 bases from J; junction bases left unmatched: 12. Germline lookup yields CDR1 MDHEN and CDR2 SYDVKM. The CDR3 is made up of 16 amino acids. DNA for the CDR3: TGTGCCAGCAGGGATTTAGCGGGAGTGGTAGGAGAGACCCAGTACTTC. Translation gives CASRDLAGVVGETQYF.

The chain combines TRBV2 with TRBJ2-7, with D perhaps TRBD1 (6 bases). Deletions cut 9 bases from V and 5 bases from J, with 14 bases between. From germline, CDR1 is SNHLY and CDR2 FYNNEI. This CDR3 comprises 12 residues. The CDR3 spells CASGQLTNEQYF. The CDR3 DNA follows: TGTGCCAGTGGACAGCTGACGAACGAGCAGTACTTC.

This clone showed up just once. This sequence joins TRBV10-2 and TRBJ2-5, with 7 nucleotides matching TRBD2. CDR3 length equals 19 residues. Trimming cost V 4 bases and J 4 bases; bases outside gene matches: 21. Germline V gives CDR1 WSHSY, CDR2 SAAADI. The CDR3 DNA follows: TGCGCCAGCAGTGTCACCTCTAGTGGGAGGGTGCTTGGGGGAGAGACCCAGTACTTC. Translated: CASSVTSSGRVLGGETQYF.

The chain is built from TRBV25-1 and TRBJ1-3; TRBD1 might be the D (6 bases). Trimming stripped 3 bases from V and 3 bases from J, with 12 bases between. From germline, CDR1 is MGHDK and CDR2 SYGVNS. The CDR3 runs to 15 residues. The CDR3 DNA is TGTGCCAGCAGTGAGGCAGCCAGGGGTGGAAACACCATATATTTT. Protein: CASSEAARGGNTIYF.

The chain carries TRBV2 and TRBJ2-2; possible D gene TRBD1, 5 bases. Trimming left V 6 bases short and J 1 base short, with 9 bases between. This CDR3 has 14 residues. CDR1 is SNHLY, CDR2 FYNNEI, per germline. The CDR3 region is CASRGTGNTGELFF. CDR3 coding DNA: TGTGCCAGCAGGGGCACAGGGAACACCGGGGAGCTGTTTTTT.

A remark on this clone: The same CDR3 arises from other DNA sequences in this sample as well. The chain employs TRBV7-8 and TRBJ2-7; D is possibly TRBD1 (5 bases). V lost 0 bases to trimming and J lost 2 bases, with 8 bases between them. This CDR3 is 14 amino acids long. CDR1 is SGHVS, CDR2 FQNEAQ, per germline. In DNA form, the CDR3 reads TGTGCCAGCAGCTTAGCGGGCAGGGCCTACGAGCAGTACTTC. Translated: CASSLAGRAYEQYF.

This rearrangement joins TRBV11-3 to TRBJ2-7; the match to TRBD2 covers 9 bases. This CDR3 has 15 residues. The trim removed 4 bases at V and 3 bases at J, leaving 7 bases unmatched. Per the germline V gene, CDR1 is SGHNT and CDR2 is YENEEA. This CDR3 reads CASSSGLAGIYEQYF. CDR3 nucleotide sequence: TGTGCCAGCAGCTCTGGGCTAGCGGGAATCTACGAGCAGTACTTC.

The chain uses TRBV30 and TRBJ1-1; 9 bases align to TRBD1. This CDR3 contains 16 residues. V was clipped by 3 bases and J by 7 bases; unmatched bases: 15. Per germline, CDR1 GTSNPN and CDR2 SVGIG (reference sequence). The CDR3 DNA is TGTGCCTGGAGGCCGAAGACCGGGACAGGGTTTAATGAAGCTTTCTTT. Translation gives CAWRPKTGTGFNEAFF.

As DNA, the CDR3 is TGTGCCAGCAGTCCCGACAGCCCGAACACTGAAGCTTTCTTT. Its translation: CASSPDSPNTEAFF. V usage is TRBV9 and J usage is TRBJ1-1; a weak D match, TRBD1 (5 bases). The germline gives CDR1 SGDLS, CDR2 YYNGEE. This CDR3 spans 14 amino acids. V was trimmed by 5 bases and J by 1 base, leaving 12 bases between them. Based on the CDR3 plus reference TRBV9 and TRBJ1-1, the full variable domain is DSGVTQTPKHLITATGQRVTLRCSPRSGDLSVYWYQQSLDQGLQFLIQYYNGEERAKGNILERFSAQQFPDLHSELNLSSLELGDSALYFCASSPDSPNTEAFFGQGTRLTVV.

V usage is TRBV2 and J usage is TRBJ2-1; 9 nucleotides match TRBD2. The CDR3 loop spans 12 amino acids. V lost 6 bases and J lost 15; bases outside the gene matches: 9. Germline values: CDR1 SNHLY, CDR2 FYNNEI. DNA of the CDR3: TGTGCCAGCAGCCCAACTAGCGGGTATCCGTTCTTC. This codes for CASSPTSGYPFF.

The chain couples TRBV11-2 to TRBJ2-7, with D tentatively TRBD1 (6 bases). V lost 1 base, J lost 2 bases, and 12 bases lay in between. This CDR3 is built from 15 residues. Per the germline V gene, CDR1 is SGHAT and CDR2 is FQNNGV. Here the CDR3 DNA reads TGTGCCAGCAGCTTAGGCCCGGACAGAGCCTACGAGCAGTACTTC. It encodes CASSLGPDRAYEQYF. The full variable domain, with the rest looked up from reference TRBV11-2 and TRBJ2-7, is EAGVAQSPRYKIIEKRQSVAFWCNPISGHATLYWYQQILGQGPKLLIQFQNNGVVDDSQLPKDRFSAERLKGVDSTLKIQPAKLEDSAVYLCASSLGPDRAYEQYFGPGTRLTVT.

This rearrangement joins TRBV5-1 to TRBJ2-7, with 8 bases fitting TRBD2. CDR3 length: 15 amino acids. The ends lost 2 bases at V and 3 bases at J; junction bases unmatched: 7. CDR1 and CDR2 (germline): SGHRS, YFSETQ. CDR3 loop: CASSFTGGSFYEQYF. In nucleotides, the CDR3 is TGCGCCAGCAGCTTTACGGGAGGGTCCTTCTACGAGCAGTACTTC.

The rearrangement joins TRBV19 to TRBJ2-3, with a possible D match to TRBD2 (5 bases). Germline V CDR1 and CDR2: LNHDA, SQIVND (reference sequence). This CDR3 region has 14 residues. V was trimmed by 4 bases and J by 0 bases, leaving 8 bases between them. CDR3: CASSKWTSTDTQYF. The DNA of the CDR3 is TGTGCCAGTAGTAAATGGACTAGCACAGATACGCAGTATTTT.

V gene TRBV7-9 combines with J gene TRBJ2-7; maybe TRBD2 (6 bases). Germline values: CDR1 SEHNR, CDR2 FQNEAQ (reference sequence). The CDR3 length is 15 residues. V shed 3 bases and J shed 7 bases, with 19 bases lying between them. The CDR3 loop reads CASSFGRGTAGEQYF. The CDR3 DNA reads as TGTGCCAGCAGCTTTGGACGAGGTACGGCGGGAGAGCAGTACTTC. Based on the CDR3 plus reference TRBV7-9 and TRBJ2-7, the full variable domain is DTGVSQNPRHKITKRGQNVTFRCDPISEHNRLYWYRQTLGQGPEFLTYFQNEAQLEKSRLLSDRFSAERPKGSFSTLEIQRTEQGDSAMYLCASSFGRGTAGEQYFGPGTRLTVT.

V gene TRBV25-1 combines with J gene TRBJ1-2, with TRBD1 as a possible D gene (5 bases). V was trimmed by 1 base and J by 2 bases, leaving 8 bases between them. CDR3 length: 14 residues. Per the germline V gene, CDR1 is MGHDK and CDR2 is SYGVNS. CDR3 sequence reads: CASSESSGNYGYTF. The CDR3 nucleotides read TGTGCCAGCAGTGAATCCTCAGGGAACTATGGCTACACCTTC.

The chain joins TRBV1 to TRBJ2-4; TRBD2, the D gene given by the table, was not confirmed from the DNA. TRBV1 is assigned pseudogene status. The CDR3 sequence is 17 residues long. This CDR3 reads CTSSQDPPTSGKNIQYF. DNA for the CDR3: TGCACCAGCAGCCAAGACCCCCCGACTAGCGGGAAAAACATTCAGTACTTC.